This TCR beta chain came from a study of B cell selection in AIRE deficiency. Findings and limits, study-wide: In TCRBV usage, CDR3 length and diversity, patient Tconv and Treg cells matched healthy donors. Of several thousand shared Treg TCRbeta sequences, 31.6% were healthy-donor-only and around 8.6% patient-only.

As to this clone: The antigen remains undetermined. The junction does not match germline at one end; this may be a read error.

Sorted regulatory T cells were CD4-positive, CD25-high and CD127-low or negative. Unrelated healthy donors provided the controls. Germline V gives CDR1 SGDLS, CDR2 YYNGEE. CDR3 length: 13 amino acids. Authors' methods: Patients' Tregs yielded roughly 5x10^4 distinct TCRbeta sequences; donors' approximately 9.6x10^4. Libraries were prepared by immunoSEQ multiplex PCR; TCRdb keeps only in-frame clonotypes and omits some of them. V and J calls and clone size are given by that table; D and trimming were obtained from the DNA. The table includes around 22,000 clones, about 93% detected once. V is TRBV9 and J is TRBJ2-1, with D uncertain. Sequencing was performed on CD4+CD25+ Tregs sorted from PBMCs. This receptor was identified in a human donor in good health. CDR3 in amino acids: CASSVVPGVSVLF. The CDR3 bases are TGTGCCAGCAGCGTAGTACCGGGCGTGAGCGTCCTCTTC.